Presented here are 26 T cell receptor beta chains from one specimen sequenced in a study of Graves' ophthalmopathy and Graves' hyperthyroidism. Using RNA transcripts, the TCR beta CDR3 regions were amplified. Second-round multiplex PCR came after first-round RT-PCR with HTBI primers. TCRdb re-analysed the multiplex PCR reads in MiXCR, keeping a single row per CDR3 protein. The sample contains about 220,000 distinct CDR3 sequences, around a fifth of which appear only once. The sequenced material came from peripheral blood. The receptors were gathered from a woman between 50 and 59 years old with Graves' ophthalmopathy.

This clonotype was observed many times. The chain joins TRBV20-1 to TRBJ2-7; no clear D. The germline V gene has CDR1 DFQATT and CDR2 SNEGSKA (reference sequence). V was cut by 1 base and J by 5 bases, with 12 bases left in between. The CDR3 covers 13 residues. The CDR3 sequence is CSARGIRVNEQYF. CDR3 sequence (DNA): TGCAGTGCTAGAGGGATTAGAGTTAACGAGCAGTACTTC.

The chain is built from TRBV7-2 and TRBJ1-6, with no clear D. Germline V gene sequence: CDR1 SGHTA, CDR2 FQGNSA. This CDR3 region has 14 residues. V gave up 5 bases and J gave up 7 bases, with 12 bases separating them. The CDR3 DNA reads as TGTGCCAGCAGCATAGGCTTTTGGAATTCACCCCTCCACTTT. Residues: CASSIGFWNSPLHF.

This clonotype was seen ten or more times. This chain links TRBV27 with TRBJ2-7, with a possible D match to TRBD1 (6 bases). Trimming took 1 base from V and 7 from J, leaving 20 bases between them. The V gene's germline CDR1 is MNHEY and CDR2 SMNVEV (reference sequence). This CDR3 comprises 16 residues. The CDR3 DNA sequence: TGTGCCAGCAGTTTATGGGCTACCCAGGGGATAAGGGAGCAGTACTTC. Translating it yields CASSLWATQGIREQYF.

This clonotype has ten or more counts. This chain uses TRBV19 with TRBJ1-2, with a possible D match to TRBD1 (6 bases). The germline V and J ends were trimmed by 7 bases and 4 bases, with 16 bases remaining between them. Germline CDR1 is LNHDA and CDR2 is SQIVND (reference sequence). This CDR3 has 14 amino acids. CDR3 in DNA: TGTGCCAGTATACGCTCTGCCAGGGGCTATGGCTACACCTTC. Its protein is CASIRSARGYGYTF.

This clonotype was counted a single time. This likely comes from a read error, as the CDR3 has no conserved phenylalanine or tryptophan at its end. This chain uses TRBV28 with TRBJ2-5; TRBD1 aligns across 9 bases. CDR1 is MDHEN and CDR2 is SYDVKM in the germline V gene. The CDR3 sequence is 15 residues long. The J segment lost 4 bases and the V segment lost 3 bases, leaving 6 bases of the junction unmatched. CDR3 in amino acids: CASSLEQGAGETQYL. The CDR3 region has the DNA TGTGCCAGCAGTTTGGAACAGGGGGCTGGAGAGACCCAGTACCTC.

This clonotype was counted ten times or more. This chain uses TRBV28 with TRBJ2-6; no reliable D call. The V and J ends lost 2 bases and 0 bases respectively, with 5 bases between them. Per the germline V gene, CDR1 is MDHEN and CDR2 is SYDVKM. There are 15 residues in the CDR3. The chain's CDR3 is CASSLIFSGANVLTF. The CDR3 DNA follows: TGTGCCAGCAGTTTAATTTTCTCTGGGGCCAACGTCCTGACTTTC. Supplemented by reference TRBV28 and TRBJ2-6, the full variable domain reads DVKVTQSSRYLVKRTGEKVFLECVQDMDHENMFWYRQDPGLGLRLIYFSYDVKMKEKGDIPEGYSVSREKKERFSLILESASTNQTSMYLCASSLIFSGANVLTFGAGSRLTVL.

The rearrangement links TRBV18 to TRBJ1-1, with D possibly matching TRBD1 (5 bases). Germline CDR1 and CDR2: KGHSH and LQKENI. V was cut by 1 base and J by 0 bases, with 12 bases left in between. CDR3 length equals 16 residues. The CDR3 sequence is CASSPLGGALNTEAFF. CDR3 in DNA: TGTGCCAGCTCACCACTGGGAGGGGCCTTGAACACTGAAGCTTTCTTT.

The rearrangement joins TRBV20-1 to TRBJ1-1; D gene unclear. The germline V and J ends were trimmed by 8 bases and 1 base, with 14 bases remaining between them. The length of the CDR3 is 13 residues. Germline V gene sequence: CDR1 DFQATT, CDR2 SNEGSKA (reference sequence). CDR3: CSPNGGRNTEAFF. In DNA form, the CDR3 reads TGCAGTCCGAATGGCGGCCGGAACACTGAAGCTTTCTTT.

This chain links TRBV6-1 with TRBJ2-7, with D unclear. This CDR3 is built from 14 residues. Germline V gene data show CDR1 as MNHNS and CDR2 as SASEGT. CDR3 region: CVSVRSWNSYEQYF. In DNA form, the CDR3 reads TGTGTGTCGGTGCGTTCGTGGAACTCCTACGAGCAGTACTTC.

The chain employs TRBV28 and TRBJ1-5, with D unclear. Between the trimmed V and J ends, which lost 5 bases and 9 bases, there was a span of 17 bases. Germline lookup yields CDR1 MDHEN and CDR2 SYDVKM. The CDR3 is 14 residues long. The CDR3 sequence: CASSLRGLSPPQHF. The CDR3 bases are TGTGCCAGCAGTCTACGAGGTCTTAGTCCGCCCCAGCATTTT. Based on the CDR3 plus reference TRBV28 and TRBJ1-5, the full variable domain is DVKVTQSSRYLVKRTGEKVFLECVQDMDHENMFWYRQDPGLGLRLIYFSYDVKMKEKGDIPEGYSVSREKKERFSLILESASTNQTSMYLCASSLRGLSPPQHFGDGTRLSIL.

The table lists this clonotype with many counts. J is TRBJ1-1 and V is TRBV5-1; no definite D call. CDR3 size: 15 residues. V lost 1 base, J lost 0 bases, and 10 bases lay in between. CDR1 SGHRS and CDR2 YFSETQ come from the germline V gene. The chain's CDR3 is CASSLNGDLNTEAFF. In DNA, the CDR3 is TGCGCCAGCAGCTTGAATGGGGATTTGAACACTGAAGCTTTCTTT.

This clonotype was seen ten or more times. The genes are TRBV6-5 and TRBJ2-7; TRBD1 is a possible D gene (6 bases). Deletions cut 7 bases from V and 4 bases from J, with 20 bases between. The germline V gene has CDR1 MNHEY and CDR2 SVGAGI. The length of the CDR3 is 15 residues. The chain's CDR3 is CASTKEPGEVYEQYF. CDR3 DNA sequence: TGTGCCAGCACTAAGGAACCAGGGGAAGTGTACGAGCAGTACTTC.

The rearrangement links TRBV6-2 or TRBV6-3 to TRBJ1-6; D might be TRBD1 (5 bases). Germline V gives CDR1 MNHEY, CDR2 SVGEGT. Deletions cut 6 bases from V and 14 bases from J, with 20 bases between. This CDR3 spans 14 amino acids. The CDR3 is CASRPGDYSPALHF. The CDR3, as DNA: TGTGCCAGCAGACCCGGGGACTACTCACCGGCCCTCCACTTT.

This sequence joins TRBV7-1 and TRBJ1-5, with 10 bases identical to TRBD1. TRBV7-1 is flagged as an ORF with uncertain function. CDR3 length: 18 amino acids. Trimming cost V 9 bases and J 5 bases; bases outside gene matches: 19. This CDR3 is CASSIPTSGTGVHQPQHF. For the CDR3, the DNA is TGTGCCAGTAGTATACCCACCAGCGGGACAGGGGTGCATCAGCCCCAGCATTTT.

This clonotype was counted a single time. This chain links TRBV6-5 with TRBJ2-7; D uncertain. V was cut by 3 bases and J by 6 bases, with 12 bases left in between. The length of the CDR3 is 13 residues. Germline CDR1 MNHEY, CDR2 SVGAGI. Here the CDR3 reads CASSYALRSEQYF. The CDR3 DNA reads TGTGCCAGCAGTTATGCCTTGAGGTCCGAGCAGTACTTC.

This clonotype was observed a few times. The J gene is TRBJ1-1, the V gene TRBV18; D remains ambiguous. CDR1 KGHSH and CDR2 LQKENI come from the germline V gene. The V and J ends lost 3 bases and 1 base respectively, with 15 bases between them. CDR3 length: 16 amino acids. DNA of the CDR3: TGTGCCAGCTCACCGATCGCGGGCGGTGAGAACACTGAAGCTTTCTTT. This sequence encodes CASSPIAGGENTEAFF.

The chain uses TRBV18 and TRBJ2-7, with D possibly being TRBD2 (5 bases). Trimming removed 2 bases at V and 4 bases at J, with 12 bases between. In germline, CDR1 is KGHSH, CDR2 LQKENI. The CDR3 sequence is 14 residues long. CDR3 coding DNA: TGTGCCAGCTCACCAAGTTATGAGGGATACGAGCAGTACTTC. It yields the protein CASSPSYEGYEQYF.

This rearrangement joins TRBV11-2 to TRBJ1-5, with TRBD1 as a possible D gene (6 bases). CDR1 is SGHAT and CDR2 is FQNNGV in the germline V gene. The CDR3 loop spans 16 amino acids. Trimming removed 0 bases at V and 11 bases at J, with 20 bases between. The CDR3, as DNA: TGTGCCAGCAGCTTAGATCCCGCCAGGGGCCCACAGGCCCAGCATTTT. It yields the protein CASSLDPARGPQAQHF. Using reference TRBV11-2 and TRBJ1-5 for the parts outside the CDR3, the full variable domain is EAGVAQSPRYKIIEKRQSVAFWCNPISGHATLYWYQQILGQGPKLLIQFQNNGVVDDSQLPKDRFSAERLKGVDSTLKIQPAKLEDSAVYLCASSLDPARGPQAQHFGDGTRLSIL.

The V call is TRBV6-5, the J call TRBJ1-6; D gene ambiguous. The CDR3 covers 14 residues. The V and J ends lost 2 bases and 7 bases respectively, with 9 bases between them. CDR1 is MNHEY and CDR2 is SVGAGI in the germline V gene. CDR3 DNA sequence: TGTGCCAGCAGTTACAATGTCCTCAATTCACCCCTCCACTTT. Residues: CASSYNVLNSPLHF.

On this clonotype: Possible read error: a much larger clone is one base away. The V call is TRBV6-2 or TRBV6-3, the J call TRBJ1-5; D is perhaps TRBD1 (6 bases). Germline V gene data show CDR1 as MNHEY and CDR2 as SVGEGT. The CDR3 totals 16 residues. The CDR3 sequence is CASRTAGGAYNRPQHF. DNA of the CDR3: TGTGCCAGCAGGACCGCTGGGGGGGCATACAATCGGCCCCAGCATTTT.

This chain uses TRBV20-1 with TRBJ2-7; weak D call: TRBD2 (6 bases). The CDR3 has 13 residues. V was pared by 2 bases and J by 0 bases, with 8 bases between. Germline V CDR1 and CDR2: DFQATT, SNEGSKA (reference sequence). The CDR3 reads CSARPRGSYEQYF. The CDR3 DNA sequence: TGCAGTGCTAGACCGCGGGGCTCCTACGAGCAGTACTTC.

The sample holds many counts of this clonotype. In nucleotides, the CDR3 is TGTGCCAGCAGCTTAAACAGGGGCAGGGAGACCCAGTACTTC. Its translation: CASSLNRGRETQYF. V gene TRBV7-2 combines with J gene TRBJ2-5, with TRBD1 identical over 7 bases. The CDR3 totals 14 residues. Germline V gene data show CDR1 as SGHTA and CDR2 as FQGNSA. Germline trimming cut 2 bases from V and 5 bases from J; bases unmatched to any gene: 5. Drawing the rest from reference TRBV7-2 and TRBJ2-5, the complete variable domain is GAGVSQSPSNKVTEKGKDVELRCDPISGHTALYWYRQSLGQGLEFLIYFQGNSAPDKSGLPSDRFSAERTGGSVSTLTIQRTQQEDSAVYLCASSLNRGRETQYFGPGTRLLVL.

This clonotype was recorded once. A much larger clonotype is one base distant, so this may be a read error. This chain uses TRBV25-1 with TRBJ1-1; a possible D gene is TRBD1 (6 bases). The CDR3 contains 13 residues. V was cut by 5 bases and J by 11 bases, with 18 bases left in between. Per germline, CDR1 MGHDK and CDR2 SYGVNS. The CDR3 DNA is TGTGCCAGCAGTAGGACAGTGGCCAGGGGTGCTTTCTTT. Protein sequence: CASSRTVARGAFF.

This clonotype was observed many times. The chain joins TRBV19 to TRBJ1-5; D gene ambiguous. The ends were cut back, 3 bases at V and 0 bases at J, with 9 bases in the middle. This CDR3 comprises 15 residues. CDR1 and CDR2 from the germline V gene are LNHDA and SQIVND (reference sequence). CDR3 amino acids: CASSMDLNSNQPQHF. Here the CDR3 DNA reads TGTGCCAGTAGTATGGACTTAAATAGCAATCAGCCCCAGCATTTT.

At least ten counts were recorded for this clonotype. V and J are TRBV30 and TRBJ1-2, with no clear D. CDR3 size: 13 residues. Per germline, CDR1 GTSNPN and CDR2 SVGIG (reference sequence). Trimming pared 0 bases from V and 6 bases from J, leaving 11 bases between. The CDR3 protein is CAWSVKGSHGYTF. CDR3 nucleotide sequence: TGTGCCTGGAGTGTAAAGGGAAGTCATGGCTACACCTTC.

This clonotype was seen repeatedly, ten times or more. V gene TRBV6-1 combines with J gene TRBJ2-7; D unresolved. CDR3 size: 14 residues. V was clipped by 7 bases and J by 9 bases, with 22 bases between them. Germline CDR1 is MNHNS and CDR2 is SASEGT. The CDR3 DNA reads TGTGCCAGCAATAAACAGAAGGGATTTCCGCCGCAGTACTTC. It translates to CASNKQKGFPPQYF.